The following is a T cell receptor (beta chain) sequence with its context. These data come from a study of blood T cell repertoires in COVID-19. Those enrolled in Seattle joined during active infection and were followed longitudinally afterward. Generated by immunoSEQ multiplex PCR, the TCRdb table keeps only in-frame clones and is missing some. The table records fewer than 300,000 clones, approximately 84% of them present only once. Germline CDR1 and CDR2: KGHSH and LQKENI. The V end was cut by 3 bases, the J end by 2 bases, with 4 bases between. This CDR3 spans 12 amino acids. Sequencing was performed on peripheral blood. The gene calls are TRBV18 and TRBJ1-1; no firm D call. The receptor was derived from a person aged 65 to 85 with COVID-19, enrolled during active disease. The CDR3 here is CASSPLNTEAFF. The DNA of the CDR3 is TGTGCCAGCTCACCCTTAAACACTGAAGCTTTCTTT.